This T cell receptor (beta chain) was identified in a study of T cells in Graves' hyperthyroidism and ophthalmopathy. Template material for amplifying TCR beta CDR3 regions consisted of RNA transcripts. TCR CDR3 regions were first amplified by RT-PCR with HTBI primers. TCRdb re-called the multiplex PCR reads with MiXCR, one entry per CDR3 protein. The sample comprises hundreds of thousands of distinct CDR3 sequences, 15% to 18% of which are singletons, and 13% to 15% rests with the top ten. Findings and limits, study-wide: In blood, most of the thyroid clonotypes expanded above 0.001 were also present.

Diagnosis relied on clinical symptoms, serum thyroxine and TRAb, thyroid ultrasound and orbital computed tomography. Cells are PBMCs isolated from around 9.4 ml of fresh blood. The germline V and J ends were trimmed by 5 bases and 2 bases, with 12 bases remaining between them. The CDR3 sequence is 15 residues long. From germline, CDR1 is SGHTA and CDR2 FQGNSA. This clonotype was picked up a small number of times. Antigen unknown. The specimen was blood. The sequence derives from a woman between 18 and 29 years old with Graves' hyperthyroidism. The chain is built from TRBV7-2 and TRBJ2-2, with D perhaps being TRBD1 or TRBD2 (5 bases each). This CDR3 reads CASSPPGRNTGELFF. CDR3 sequence (DNA): TGTGCCAGCAGCCCCCCGGGGCGCAACACCGGGGAGCTGTTTTTT.